This record covers a single T cell receptor (beta chain). Its antigen is as yet unknown. In germline, CDR1 is MDHEN, CDR2 SYDVKM. V was pared by 5 bases and J by 7 bases, with 9 bases of the junction left unmatched. The CDR3 is 16 residues long. This sample is part of a study of cytomegalovirus exposure and HLA in healthy donors. The PCR had 60 Vbeta and 13 Jbeta primers. The table came from immunoSEQ multiplex PCR; TCRdb's copy has only in-frame clones and leaves some out. The repertoire consists of 85,000 to 130,000 clones, with 71% occurring once and the leading ten covering 2.5% to 3%. Overall study findings and caveats: Reportedly, diagnosis of cytomegalovirus status by the classifier showed high specificity and sensitivity.

The receptor's source is a female donor in good health and CMV-seronegative. J is TRBJ2-1 and V is TRBV28; 12 nucleotides align to TRBD2. The specimen sequenced was PBMCs. Here the CDR3 reads CASSRLAGARGNEQFF. DNA for the CDR3: TGTGCCAGCAGTAGACTAGCGGGAGCTAGGGGGAATGAGCAGTTCTTC.